The sequence of this T cell receptor beta chain was determined in a study of shared clonotypes between healthy human individuals. For the study at large: Aged between 18 and 49, the donors were a couple of women and a few men.

Germline V gene lookup returns CDR1 LGHNA and CDR2 YNFKEQ. The CDR3 consists of 16 residues. The V and J ends lost 0 bases and 4 bases respectively, with 16 bases between them. Splitting of each subset's genomic DNA was done evenly across several immunoSEQ plates. Among the unsorted PBMC samples, replicate PCRs used about 310 ng DNA, approximately 30,000 T cell genomes. TCRdb keeps only in-frame clones here, not all; method: immunoSEQ multiplex PCR. Here the sample spans 400,000 to 550,000 clones, 79% being singletons. Without sorting, samples used 75 million to 100 million PBMCs for genomic DNA. The clonotype was recovered from a woman aged 40 to 50 in good health. Some clones in this sample may be carry-over from other donors' samples. Sequencing input: PBMCs. The chain links TRBV4-2 to TRBJ2-7; maybe TRBD1 (6 bases). The DNA for the CDR3 is TGTGCCAGCAGCCAAGAGAGGTCGGGTAGGGGGTACGAGCAGTACTTC. Translation: CASSQERSGRGYEQYF.